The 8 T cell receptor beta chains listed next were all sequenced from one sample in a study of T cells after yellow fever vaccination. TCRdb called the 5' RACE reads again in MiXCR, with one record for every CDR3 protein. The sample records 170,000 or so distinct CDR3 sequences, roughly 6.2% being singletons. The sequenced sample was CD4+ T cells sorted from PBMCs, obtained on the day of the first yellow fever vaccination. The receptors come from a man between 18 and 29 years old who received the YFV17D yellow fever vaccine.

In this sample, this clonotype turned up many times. The CDR3 DNA follows: TGTGCCAGCAGTCCCCTCACTAGCGGGGTAAACAATGAGCAGTTCTTC. The encoded protein is CASSPLTSGVNNEQFF. The V and J genes are TRBV6-2 or TRBV6-3 and TRBJ2-1; TRBD2 matches at 10 bases. CDR3 size: 16 residues. Looked up from germline, CDR1 is MNHEY and CDR2 is SVGEGT. V dropped 5 bases and J dropped 5; count of bases not matched to a gene: 9.

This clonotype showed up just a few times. The CDR3 DNA reads TGTGCCAGCAGTTTAGCGCGGGGCTCCTATAATTCACCCCTCCACTTT. This encodes CASSLARGSYNSPLHF. The chain employs TRBV27 and TRBJ1-6; D is undetermined. Germline loops: CDR1 MNHEY, CDR2 SMNVEV (reference sequence). V was trimmed by 2 bases and J by 0 bases, leaving 8 bases between them. The CDR3 is 16 amino acids.

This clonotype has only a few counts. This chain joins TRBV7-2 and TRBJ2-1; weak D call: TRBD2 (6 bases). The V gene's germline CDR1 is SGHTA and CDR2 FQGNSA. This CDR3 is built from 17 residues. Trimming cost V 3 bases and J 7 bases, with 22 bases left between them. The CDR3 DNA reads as TGTGCCAGCAGCTTGTATCGACAGCTAGACGCGGGGAATGAGCAGTTCTTC. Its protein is CASSLYRQLDAGNEQFF.

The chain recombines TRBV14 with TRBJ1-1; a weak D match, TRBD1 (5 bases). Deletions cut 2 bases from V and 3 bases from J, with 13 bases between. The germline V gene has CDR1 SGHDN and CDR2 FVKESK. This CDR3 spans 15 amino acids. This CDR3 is CASSQQGFAHTEAFF. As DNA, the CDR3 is TGTGCCAGCAGCCAACAGGGTTTCGCGCACACTGAAGCTTTCTTT.

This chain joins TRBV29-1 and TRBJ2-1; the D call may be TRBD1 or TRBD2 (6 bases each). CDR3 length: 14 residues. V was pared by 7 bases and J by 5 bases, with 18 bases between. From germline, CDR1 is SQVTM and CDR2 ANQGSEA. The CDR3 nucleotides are TGCAGCGCCGGCGGCAGGGGAGGCGACAATGAGCAGTTCTTC. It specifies CSAGGRGGDNEQFF.

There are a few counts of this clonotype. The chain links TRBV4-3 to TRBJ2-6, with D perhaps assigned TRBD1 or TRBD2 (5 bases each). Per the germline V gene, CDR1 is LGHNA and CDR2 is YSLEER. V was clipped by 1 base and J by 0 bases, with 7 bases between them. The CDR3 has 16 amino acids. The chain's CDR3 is CASSQGGFSGANVLTF. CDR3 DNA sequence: TGCGCCAGCAGCCAAGGGGGGTTCTCTGGGGCCAACGTCCTGACTTTC.

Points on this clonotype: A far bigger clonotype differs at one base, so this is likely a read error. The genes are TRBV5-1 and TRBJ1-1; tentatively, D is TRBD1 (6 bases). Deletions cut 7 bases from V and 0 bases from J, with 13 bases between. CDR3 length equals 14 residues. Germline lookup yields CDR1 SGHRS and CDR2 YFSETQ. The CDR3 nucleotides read TGCGCCAGCTCCTGGCAGGGGATGAACACTGAAGCTTTCTTT. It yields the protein CASSWQGMNTEAFF.

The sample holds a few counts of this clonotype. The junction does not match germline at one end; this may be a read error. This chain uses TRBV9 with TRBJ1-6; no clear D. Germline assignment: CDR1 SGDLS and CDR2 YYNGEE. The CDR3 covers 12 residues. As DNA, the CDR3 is TGTGCCAGCGGCGTAGGGCGTTCACCCCTCCACTTT. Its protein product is CASGVGRSPLHF.